This T cell receptor beta chain derives from a study of T-cell reconstitution after alpha-beta-depleted transplantation in children. TCRbeta library construction was performed incorporating unique molecular identifiers. From the PCR reads, TCRdb called clonotypes with MiXCR, one entry per CDR3 protein. In the table there are a few hundred thousand distinct CDR3 sequences, roughly 21% of which are singletons. This clonotype was found a few times. This CDR3 is built from 16 residues. Germline lookup yields CDR1 DFQATT and CDR2 SNEGSKA (reference sequence). V lost 1 base and J lost 6, with 18 bases in between.

This TCR came from a human donor who donated a stem cell graft to a child with acute myeloid leukemia. This chain connects TRBV20-1 to TRBJ2-2; D is unresolved. The source was PBMCs from the stem cell graft donor, collected from the stem cell graft. The CDR3 here is CSARVHTKDGPGELFF. For the CDR3, the DNA is TGCAGTGCTAGAGTCCATACGAAGGACGGACCCGGGGAGCTGTTTTTT.